These T cell receptor beta chains were read from a single sample in a study of response to subunit inactivated influenza vaccine. TCRdb re-analysed the RT-PCR reads in MiXCR, keeping a single row per CDR3 protein. The table records 550,000 to 800,000 distinct CDR3 sequences, about 14% of them present only once. This specimen consisted of PBMCs from blood, obtained about 14 days before vaccination. The receptor source for this set is a man aged 50 to 60 who received an inactivated influenza vaccine. The CDR3 runs from the conserved cysteine through the conserved F or W. The D gene is left open where the match is weak. Not every row has a clone size; where given, it reads once, few, many or a size class.

J	V	D	size	CDR3	DNA
TRBJ2-5	TRBV7-9	TRBD2	.	CASSFGRYKETQYF	TGTGCCAGCAGCTTCGGGAGGTACAAAGAGACCCAGTACTTC
TRBJ1-4	TRBV7-2	TRBD1	.	CASSLKSTGGRKKLFF	TGTGCCAGCAGCTTGAAATCGACAGGGGGACGTAAAAAACTGTTTTTT
TRBJ2-4	TRBV6-2/TRBV6-3	.	.	CASSYRELAKNIQYF	TGTGCCAGCAGTTACCGAGAACTAGCCAAAAACATTCAGTACTTC
TRBJ1-6	TRBV20-1	.	.	CSASPGGSPLHF	TGCAGTGCTAGCCCCGGGGGATCACCCCTCCACTTT
TRBJ2-7	TRBV12-3/TRBV12-4	.	few	CASSDRGFTGYYEQYF	TGTGCCAGCAGTGACCGGGGCTTTACAGGATACTACGAGCAGTACTTC
TRBJ2-7	TRBV10-3	TRBD2	few	CAIRSGPASYEQYF	TGTGCCATCCGTAGCGGGCCCGCCTCCTACGAGCAGTACTTC
TRBJ2-7	TRBV10-1	.	.	CASSERTQYEQYF	TGCGCCAGCAGTGAGCGGACACAATACGAGCAGTACTTC
TRBJ2-7	TRBV5-5	TRBD2	.	CASSLLAGGLEQYF	TGTGCCAGCAGCTTGCTAGCGGGGGGGCTCGAGCAGTACTTC
TRBJ2-5	TRBV5-1	.	.	CASSPSDAMGTQYF	TGCGCCAGCAGCCCGTCGGACGCAATGGGGACCCAGTACTTC
TRBJ2-5	TRBV28	.	few	CASSLFKTFFLGPRDQETQYF	TGTGCCAGCAGTTTATTTAAAACTTTTTTTTTGGGCCCTAGGGACCAAGAGACCCAGTACTTC
TRBJ1-1	TRBV9	.	.	CASSVVPDLNTEAFF	TGTGCCAGCAGCGTAGTGCCCGACCTAAACACTGAAGCTTTCTTT
TRBJ1-2	TRBV2	.	few	CASRPDVAAYGYTF	TGTGCCAGCAGGCCGGACGTTGCGGCGTATGGCTACACCTTC
TRBJ2-1	TRBV7-7	.	many	CASSLGLFGEQFF	TGTGCCAGCAGCTTAGGGTTGTTTGGTGAGCAGTTCTTC
TRBJ1-2	TRBV6-4	TRBD1	few	CASSGQGKDYGYTF	TGTGCCAGCAGCGGACAGGGGAAAGACTATGGCTACACCTTC
TRBJ2-3	TRBV12-3/TRBV12-4	.	.	CASSLREGRVTQYF	TGTGCCAGCAGCCTAAGAGAGGGACGCGTTACGCAGTATTTT
TRBJ2-5	TRBV12-3/TRBV12-4	TRBD2	.	CASSPSGPSFGETQYF	TGTGCCAGCAGTCCTAGCGGGCCTAGCTTCGGGGAGACCCAGTACTTC
TRBJ2-7	TRBV4-3	TRBD1	few	CASSQQTGDEQYF	TGCGCCAGCAGCCAACAGACAGGGGACGAGCAGTACTTC
TRBJ2-7	TRBV20-1	TRBD2	once	CSARDPGTSGSYEQYF	TGCAGTGCTAGAGACCCCGGGACTAGCGGCTCCTACGAGCAGTACTTC
TRBJ2-4	TRBV12-3/TRBV12-4	TRBD1	few	CASSRYRGLSAKNIQYF	TGTGCCAGCAGCCGATACAGGGGGCTGTCTGCCAAAAACATTCAGTACTTC
TRBJ2-2	TRBV12-3/TRBV12-4	.	few	CASRYGLGQSTGELFF	TGTGCCAGCAGATACGGACTAGGACAGTCCACCGGGGAGCTGTTTTTT
TRBJ2-7	TRBV6-5	TRBD2	few	CASSYWTGEGSSYEQYF	TGTGCCAGCAGTTACTGGACGGGGGAGGGCTCTTCTTACGAGCAGTACTTC
TRBJ2-7	TRBV7-9	.	.	CASSQPELGDEQYF	TGTGCCAGCAGCCAACCTGAGTTGGGGGACGAGCAGTACTTC
TRBJ2-2	TRBV6-2/TRBV6-3	.	.	CASSYSGARGELFF	TGTGCCAGCAGTTACTCGGGGGCCAGGGGGGAGCTGTTTTTT
TRBJ2-7	TRBV7-2	TRBD1	.	CASSLDRGRYYEQYF	TGTGCCAGCAGCTTAGACAGGGGGCGTTACTACGAGCAGTACTTC
TRBJ1-2	TRBV6-1	TRBD1	few	CASRPGEGQGRYGYTF	TGTGCCAGCAGACCGGGGGAGGGACAGGGTCGGTATGGCTACACCTTC
TRBJ2-1	TRBV6-5	TRBD1	.	CASSFRQGVYNEQFF	TGTGCCAGCAGTTTCCGACAGGGGGTGTACAATGAGCAGTTCTTC
TRBJ2-1	TRBV6-5	.	many	CASSYSSGVYNEQFF	TGTGCCAGCAGTTACTCTAGCGGCGTGTACAATGAGCAGTTCTTC
TRBJ2-3	TRBV29-1	TRBD1	.	CSVRTGVSTDTQYF	TGCAGCGTCAGGACAGGGGTCAGCACAGATACGCAGTATTTT
TRBJ2-7	TRBV20-1	TRBD2	.	CSARDSGRGYEQYF	TGCAGTGCTAGAGATAGCGGGAGGGGCTACGAGCAGTACTTC
TRBJ2-7	TRBV20-1	TRBD1	few	CSADRGRSYEQYF	TGCAGCGCGGACAGGGGGCGATCCTACGAGCAGTACTTC
TRBJ1-6	TRBV12-3/TRBV12-4	TRBD1	.	CASSSRQGPNSPLHF	TGTGCCAGCAGTTCCCGACAGGGGCCTAATTCACCCCTCCACTTT